The 5 T cell receptor beta chains presented below share a single source sample, sequenced in a study of response to subunit inactivated influenza vaccine. Using its own MiXCR run on the RT-PCR reads, TCRdb lists one record per CDR3 protein. This table has 500,000 to 600,000 distinct CDR3 sequences, about 12% appearing once. This material consisted of PBMCs from blood, taken on the day of vaccination. All receptors come from a man aged 50 to 59 who received an inactivated influenza vaccine.

The J gene is TRBJ2-2, the V gene TRBV3-1, with D perhaps given as TRBD1 or TRBD2 (5 bases each). Trimming shortened V by 1 base and J by 1 base, and 10 bases separated the two germline ends. Germline V gives CDR1 LGHDT, CDR2 YNNKEL (reference sequence). This CDR3 comprises 16 residues. The CDR3 nucleotides are TGTGCCAGCAGCCAAGCGGTGGGGGTGAACACCGGGGAGCTGTTTTTT. This sequence encodes CASSQAVGVNTGELFF.

This clonotype was detected only a few times. The V and J genes are TRBV5-1 and TRBJ2-1, with unresolved D. The CDR3 contains 15 residues. Trimming cost V 4 bases and J 1 base, with 12 bases left between them. Germline CDR1 reads SGHRS; CDR2 reads YFSETQ. CDR3 DNA sequence: TGCGCCAGCAGCCCCCTTAGAGAATCCTACAATGAGCAGTTCTTC. It yields the protein CASSPLRESYNEQFF. The whole variable domain, filled in from reference TRBV5-1 and TRBJ2-1, reads KAGVTQTPRYLIKTRGQQVTLSCSPISGHRSVSWYQQTPGQGLQFLFEYFSETQRNKGNFPGRFSGRQFSNSRSEMNVSTLELGDSALYLCASSPLRESYNEQFFGPGTRLTVL.

This clonotype was counted at least ten times. This chain joins TRBV20-1 and TRBJ2-1, with 10 bases matching TRBD2. Germline V gene lookup returns CDR1 DFQATT and CDR2 SNEGSKA (reference sequence). The V gene end was trimmed by 5 bases and the J gene end by 9 bases; junction bases not matched to a gene: 10. The CDR3 consists of 14 residues. This chain's CDR3 is CSASSGRTLAEQFF. The DNA of the CDR3 is TGCAGTGCTTCTAGCGGGAGAACCTTGGCTGAGCAGTTCTTC.

This clonotype was counted ten times or more. This chain links TRBV7-9 with TRBJ2-2; TRBD1 aligns across 8 bases. Germline trimming cut 3 bases from V and 0 bases from J; bases unmatched to any gene: 3. The CDR3 loop spans 16 amino acids. Germline V CDR1 and CDR2: SEHNR, FQNEAQ (reference sequence). The CDR3 region has the DNA TGTGCCAGCAGCTTGACGGGACAGGCGAACACCGGGGAGCTGTTTTTT. It is translated as CASSLTGQANTGELFF.

This clonotype appeared a few times. V and J are TRBV12-3 or TRBV12-4 and TRBJ1-5; 8 positions agree with TRBD1. V dropped 6 bases and J dropped 1; count of bases not matched to a gene: 5. The CDR3 loop spans 15 amino acids. CDR3 sequence (DNA): TGTGCCAGCAGCCAACAGGGGGGGAGCAATCAGCCCCAGCATTTT. Translation gives CASSQQGGSNQPQHF.